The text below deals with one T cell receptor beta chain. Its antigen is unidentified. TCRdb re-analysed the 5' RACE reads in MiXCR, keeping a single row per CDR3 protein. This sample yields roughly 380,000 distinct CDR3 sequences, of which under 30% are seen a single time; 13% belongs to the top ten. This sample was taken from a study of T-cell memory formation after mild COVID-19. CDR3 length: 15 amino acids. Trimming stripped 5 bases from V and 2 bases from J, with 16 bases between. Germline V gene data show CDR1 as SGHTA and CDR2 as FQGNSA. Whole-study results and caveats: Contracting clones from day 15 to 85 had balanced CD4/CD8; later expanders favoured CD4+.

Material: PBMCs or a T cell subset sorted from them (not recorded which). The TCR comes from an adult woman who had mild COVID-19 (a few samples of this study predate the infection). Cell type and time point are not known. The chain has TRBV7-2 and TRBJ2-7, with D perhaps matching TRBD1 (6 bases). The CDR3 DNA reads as TGTGCCAGCAGCCCCACCAGGGGAGCAGCCTACGAGCAGTACTTC. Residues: CASSPTRGAAYEQYF.